The 32 T cell receptor beta chains below all came from one sample that was sequenced in a study of spatial heterogeneity in lung cancer. Documented time point: sample taken at primary tumor resection. TCRdb ran MiXCR on the 5' RACE reads and lists one entry per CDR3 protein. The sample lists over 2,500 distinct CDR3 sequences, about 9.1% occurring once. Material: normal lung tissue next to the tumor, obtained at surgery. These receptor sequences come from a male donor with early-stage non-small cell lung cancer.

This clonotype rates as medium-sized. This chain's CDR3 is CASQLPSRETQYF. The DNA of the CDR3 is TGTGCCAGCCAGCTTCCCTCGCGGGAGACCCAGTACTTC. The chain couples TRBV28 to TRBJ2-5; no reliable D call. CDR1 is MDHEN and CDR2 is SYDVKM in the germline V gene. The CDR3 sequence is 13 residues long. Trimming removed 8 bases at V and 5 bases at J, with 15 bases between.

By share, this clonotype counts as medium-sized. The gene calls are TRBV5-1 and TRBJ1-1; 7 positions agree with TRBD1. The CDR3 runs to 13 residues. Trimming cost V 4 bases and J 3 bases; bases outside gene matches: 3. Germline assignment: CDR1 SGHRS and CDR2 YFSETQ. In DNA, the CDR3 is TGCGCCAGCAGCGTGACAGGGTACACTGAAGCTTTCTTT. It yields the protein CASSVTGYTEAFF.

This clonotype rates as medium-sized. The chain combines TRBV20-1 with TRBJ2-1, with D possibly matching TRBD1 (6 bases). Trimming took off 0 bases at V and 3 bases at J, with 15 bases between the two ends. Germline CDR1 reads DFQATT; CDR2 reads SNEGSKA (reference sequence). The CDR3 extends over 16 amino acids. CDR3 nucleotide sequence: TGCAGTGCTAGAGATTCCGGCAGGGGCTTCTACAATGAGCAGTTCTTC. Translation: CSARDSGRGFYNEQFF.

By sample fraction, this clonotype is medium-sized. V gene TRBV3-1 combines with J gene TRBJ2-7, with 10 nucleotides matching TRBD2. V gave up 4 bases and J gave up 5 bases; unmatched junction bases: 11. Germline CDR1 and CDR2: LGHDT and YNNKEL (reference sequence). This CDR3 is built from 16 residues. The CDR3 sequence: CASSPSSGGPVHEQYF. The CDR3 DNA sequence: TGTGCCAGCAGCCCTTCTAGCGGGGGCCCCGTCCACGAGCAGTACTTC.

In its sample, this clonotype is medium-sized. The rearrangement uses TRBV7-2 and TRBJ2-1; possible D gene TRBD1, 6 bases. This CDR3 is built from 15 residues. Germline CDR1 SGHTA, CDR2 FQGNSA. Trimming took off 5 bases at V and 4 bases at J, with 15 bases between the two ends. This CDR3 reads CASSQDSGGYNEQFF. The CDR3 nucleotides read TGTGCCAGCAGCCAGGACAGTGGGGGATACAATGAGCAGTTCTTC. Full variable domain (outside the CDR3, taken from reference TRBV7-2 and TRBJ2-1): GAGVSQSPSNKVTEKGKDVELRCDPISGHTALYWYRQSLGQGLEFLIYFQGNSAPDKSGLPSDRFSAERTGGSVSTLTIQRTQQEDSAVYLCASSQDSGGYNEQFFGPGTRLTVL.

The chain has TRBV7-9 and TRBJ2-3, with D hard to call. Germline CDR1 SEHNR, CDR2 FQNEAQ (reference sequence). Deletions cut 1 base from V and 5 bases from J, with 4 bases between. This CDR3 spans 12 amino acids. DNA for the CDR3: TGTGCCAGCAGCTTAGAGTTAGATACGCAGTATTTT. Protein sequence: CASSLELDTQYF.

This clonotype was counted between two and nine times. The genes are TRBV6-5 and TRBJ1-2; 9 nucleotides match TRBD1. The length of the CDR3 is 13 residues. V gave up 6 bases and J gave up 8 bases; unmatched junction bases: 7. In germline, CDR1 is MNHEY, CDR2 SVGAGI. The CDR3 DNA is TGTGCCAGCAGCTTACAGGGGGCCTACGGCTACACCTTC. Translated: CASSLQGAYGYTF.

Only a few counts were recorded for this clonotype. The gene calls are TRBV12-3 or TRBV12-4 and TRBJ2-7, with TRBD1 matching 10 bases. The CDR3 covers 14 residues. Losses at the gene ends were 5 bases for V and 5 bases for J; bases not matched to a gene: 6. The CDR3 DNA reads as TGTGCCAGCAGTGGGGGGGACAGGGGCCACGAGCAGTACTTC. Its translation: CASSGGDRGHEQYF.

This clonotype is labeled as medium-sized. The gene calls are TRBV12-3 or TRBV12-4 and TRBJ2-1, with no clear D. The CDR3 has 13 residues. V lost 1 base and J lost 6, with 7 bases in between. CDR3 sequence: CASSLGWSNEQFF. The CDR3 nucleotides read TGTGCCAGCAGTTTAGGTTGGAGCAATGAGCAGTTCTTC.

This clonotype counts as medium-sized. The rearrangement links TRBV29-1 to TRBJ2-2, with TRBD1 matching 7 bases. With V trimmed by 5 bases and J by 1 base, 4 bases remained unmatched. Germline V gene sequence: CDR1 SQVTM, CDR2 ANQGSEA. The CDR3 sequence is 14 residues long. The CDR3 protein is CSVQWTGNTGELFF. The CDR3 bases are TGCAGCGTTCAGTGGACAGGGAACACCGGGGAGCTGTTTTTT.

The chain's CDR3 is CASSTQQGLNTEAFF. As DNA, the CDR3 is TGTGCCAGCAGCACCCAGCAAGGGTTGAACACTGAAGCTTTCTTT. V usage is TRBV7-6 and J usage is TRBJ1-1; D unclear. Germline V CDR1 and CDR2: SGHVS, FNYEAQ. The V end lost 5 bases, the J end lost 0 bases, and 13 bases lay between the germline ends. This CDR3 has 15 amino acids.

By sample fraction, this clonotype is medium-sized. CDR3 protein: CASSPGQGAGNEKLFF. The CDR3 region has the DNA TGTGCCAGCAGCCCCGGACAGGGGGCAGGTAATGAAAAACTGTTTTTT. The genes are TRBV7-9 and TRBJ1-4, with 11 positions matching TRBD1. Per the germline V gene, CDR1 is SEHNR and CDR2 is FQNEAQ (reference sequence). The CDR3 totals 16 residues. Trimming removed 5 bases from V and 4 bases from J; junction bases left unmatched: 6.

The sample holds many counts of this clonotype. This rearrangement joins TRBV7-9 to TRBJ1-2, with D tentatively TRBD1 (5 bases). This CDR3 comprises 15 residues. CDR1 SEHNR and CDR2 FQNEAQ come from the germline V gene (reference sequence). The V and J ends lost 4 bases and 4 bases respectively, with 16 bases between them. The CDR3 DNA reads TGTGCCAGCAGCTCGACAGTCGCTACCAGCTATGGCTACACCTTC. As protein: CASSSTVATSYGYTF.

This clonotype was counted a few times. The V gene is TRBV30, the J gene TRBJ2-6; no reliable D call. The germline CDR1 and CDR2 sequences are GTSNPN and SVGIG (reference sequence). CDR3 length: 17 amino acids. Deletions cut 4 bases from V and 0 bases from J, with 16 bases between. CDR3 bases: TGTGCCTGGAAACCCCTCGGCCTTAGCTCTGGGGCCAACGTCCTGACTTTC. Translated, it gives CAWKPLGLSSGANVLTF.

By share, this clonotype ranks as medium-sized. The chain joins TRBV10-2 to TRBJ1-5; 9 bases map to TRBD1. From germline, CDR1 is WSHSY and CDR2 SAAADI. V lost 6 bases and J lost 2; bases outside the gene matches: 8. The CDR3 sequence is 16 residues long. The DNA for the CDR3 is TGCGCCAGCAGAGGACAGGGGAGAGGGGGCAATCAGCCCCAGCATTTT. This sequence encodes CASRGQGRGGNQPQHF.

Worth noting for this clonotype: With a much larger clone just one base away, this may be a read error. The rearrangement joins TRBV5-4 to TRBJ2-7; tentatively, D is TRBD1 (5 bases). Germline V gene lookup returns CDR1 SGHNT and CDR2 YYREEE (reference sequence). There are 14 residues in the CDR3. CDR3 residues: CASSLDRFSYEQSF. The CDR3, as DNA: TGTGCCAGCAGCTTGGACAGGTTCTCCTACGAGCAGTCCTTC.

The sample holds many counts of this clonotype. The genes are TRBV20-1 and TRBJ1-1, with D tentatively TRBD1 (6 bases). Per the germline V gene, CDR1 is DFQATT and CDR2 is SNEGSKA (reference sequence). Trimming shortened V by 4 bases and J by 1 base, and 10 bases separated the two germline ends. This CDR3 is built from 13 residues. The chain's CDR3 is CSAKRTENTEAFF. In DNA form, the CDR3 reads TGCAGTGCTAAGAGGACAGAGAACACTGAAGCTTTCTTT.

By sample share, this clonotype is medium-sized (0.01 to 0.1%). V and J are TRBV20-1 and TRBJ1-5; D perhaps matches TRBD1 (5 bases). CDR1 and CDR2 (germline): DFQATT, SNEGSKA (reference sequence). The CDR3 is made up of 14 amino acids. V lost 6 bases, J lost 3 bases, and 15 bases lay in between. The CDR3 reads CSAARPGPNQPQHF. The CDR3 DNA sequence: TGCAGTGCCGCACGTCCAGGGCCCAATCAGCCCCAGCATTTT.

A remark on this clonotype: Relative to the germline gene, one junction end is altered; a read error may explain this. This chain uses TRBV9 with TRBJ2-7; 7 nucleotides line up with TRBD1. CDR3 length equals 13 residues. Germline CDR1 and CDR2: SGDLS and YYNGEE. The chain's CDR3 is CASSVGTTGAMNF. CDR3 in DNA: TGTGCCAGCAGCGTAGGAACCACAGGGGCGATGAACTTC.

By sample fraction, this clonotype is medium-sized. The gene calls are TRBV12-3 or TRBV12-4 and TRBJ1-1; 7 bases agree with TRBD1. The V segment lost 2 bases and the J segment 2 bases; nucleotides outside the gene matches: 17. The CDR3 sequence is 19 residues long. This CDR3 reads CASSLLARWQGGLNTEAFF. As DNA, the CDR3 is TGTGCCAGCAGTTTACTCGCCCGGTGGCAGGGGGGGCTTAACACTGAAGCTTTCTTT.

This clonotype has a count of ten or more. The chain's CDR3 is CASSYGLGPNEQFF. In nucleotides, the CDR3 is TGTGCCAGCAGTTACGGATTAGGTCCCAATGAGCAGTTCTTC. The chain joins TRBV6-5 to TRBJ2-1; D gene uncertain. The CDR3 has 14 amino acids. V lost 2 bases and J 6 bases, leaving 11 bases between the germline ends. The V gene's germline CDR1 is MNHEY and CDR2 SVGAGI.

This clonotype is categorized as medium-sized. This chain connects TRBV10-2 to TRBJ1-5; no clear D. CDR3 length: 14 residues. With 2 bases removed from V and 5 bases from J, the gap between germline ends came to 10 bases. Germline loops: CDR1 WSHSY, CDR2 SAAADI. In nucleotides, the CDR3 is TGCGCCAGCAGTGAGCAAGGGAGTGATCAGCCCCAGCATTTT. It is translated as CASSEQGSDQPQHF.

This clonotype is categorized as medium-sized. The CDR3 DNA reads TGTGCCAGCTCACCCGGGACGGATTATGGCTACACCTTC. This gives the protein CASSPGTDYGYTF. The chain links TRBV18 to TRBJ1-2, with a weak D call TRBD1 (5 bases). Trimming cost V 3 bases and J 5 bases, with 10 bases left between them. The germline V gene has CDR1 KGHSH and CDR2 LQKENI. This CDR3 contains 13 residues.

This clonotype was counted many times. The V gene is TRBV28, the J gene TRBJ1-4, with a possible D match to TRBD1 (6 bases). The V gene lost 6 bases and the J gene lost 8 bases, with 16 bases spanning the gap. The germline V gene encodes CDR1 MDHEN and CDR2 SYDVKM. The CDR3 contains 14 residues. CDR3 region: CASSQQGAVEKLFF. The CDR3 DNA follows: TGTGCCAGCAGCCAACAGGGAGCCGTAGAAAAACTGTTTTTT.

By proportion, this clonotype is medium-sized. V usage is TRBV19 and J usage is TRBJ2-1; D might be TRBD1 (6 bases). This CDR3 is 15 amino acids long. The germline CDR1 and CDR2 sequences are LNHDA and SQIVND (reference sequence). The V end lost 9 bases, the J end lost 1 base, and 16 bases lay between the germline ends. The CDR3 is CASTQQGNSYNEQFF. In DNA form, the CDR3 reads TGTGCCAGCACACAACAGGGAAATTCCTACAATGAGCAGTTCTTC.

This clonotype was detected only a few times. The chain uses TRBV27 and TRBJ2-2; 9 bases line up with TRBD1. V was pared by 1 base and J by 9 bases, with 12 bases of the junction left unmatched. Germline V gene data show CDR1 as MNHEY and CDR2 as SMNVEV (reference sequence). This CDR3 is 17 amino acids long. The CDR3 DNA sequence: TGTGCCAGCAGTTTATTTGGACAGGGGCCGGGGAACAGGGAGCTGTTTTTT. Encoded protein: CASSLFGQGPGNRELFF.

In its sample, this clonotype ranks as medium-sized. The rearrangement links TRBV29-1 to TRBJ1-1, with 7 bases that match TRBD1. The V and J ends lost 5 bases and 8 bases, in that order; junction bases with no gene match: 8. Germline V gene data show CDR1 as SQVTM and CDR2 as ANQGSEA. There are 12 residues in the CDR3. CDR3 nucleotides: TGCAGCGTTCTTAGAGGGACAGTCGAAGCTTTCTTT. It specifies CSVLRGTVEAFF.

The CDR3 nucleotides are TGTGCCAGCACCTCCTATCTGAACACTGAAGCTTTCTTT. Translated, it gives CASTSYLNTEAFF. The rearrangement links TRBV28 to TRBJ1-1; D call uncertain. The CDR3 sequence is 13 residues long. V was clipped by 7 bases and J by 0 bases, with 9 bases between them. Germline V gene sequence: CDR1 MDHEN, CDR2 SYDVKM.

This clonotype was seen repeatedly, ten times or more. The chain combines TRBV14 with TRBJ2-3, with TRBD1 matching over 8 bases. The J segment lost 4 bases and the V segment lost 4 bases, leaving 7 bases of the junction unmatched. Per the germline V gene, CDR1 is SGHDN and CDR2 is FVKESK. The CDR3 extends over 15 amino acids. The CDR3 DNA sequence: TGTGCCAGCAGCCGGTGGACAGGGCCCTCAGATACGCAGTATTTT. The encoded protein is CASSRWTGPSDTQYF.

This clonotype is termed medium-sized. The chain uses TRBV10-3 and TRBJ1-6; TRBD1 is a possible D gene (6 bases). CDR1 is ENHRY and CDR2 is SYGVKD in the germline V gene. The length of the CDR3 is 16 residues. Trimming stripped 0 bases from V and 7 bases from J, with 13 bases between. CDR3 residues: CAISESAGGENSPLHF. The CDR3, as DNA: TGTGCCATCAGTGAGTCGGCGGGGGGCGAAAATTCACCCCTCCACTTT.

This clonotype qualifies as medium-sized. J is TRBJ1-1 and V is TRBV27; 8 bases are a match to TRBD1. The length of the CDR3 is 14 residues. Germline loops: CDR1 MNHEY, CDR2 SMNVEV (reference sequence). The trim removed 3 bases at V and 1 base at J, leaving 1 base unmatched. The CDR3: CASSLDRANTEAFF. The DNA for the CDR3 is TGTGCCAGCAGTTTGGACAGGGCGAACACTGAAGCTTTCTTT.

By its share, this clonotype is medium-sized. The V gene is TRBV5-1, the J gene TRBJ2-7, with 8 nucleotides matching TRBD2. CDR3 length equals 14 residues. From germline, CDR1 is SGHRS and CDR2 YFSETQ. The V gene end was trimmed by 4 bases and the J gene end by 2 bases; junction bases not matched to a gene: 5. For the CDR3, the DNA is TGCGCCAGCAGCGTGCCGGGACTAGCCTACGAGCAGTACTTC. It encodes CASSVPGLAYEQYF.